These 6 T cell receptor beta chains were sequenced from one sample in a study of T cell repertoires in aging, cancer and after chemotherapy. TCR beta rearrangements were amplified from peripheral blood genomic DNA. TRB rearrangements spanning V, D and J were amplified using mixed TRB-A/B primers. MiXCR was run by TCRdb on the multiplex PCR reads, yielding one entry per CDR3 protein. The data hold several hundred distinct CDR3 sequences, with roughly 60% observed a single time. What was sequenced was blood. These receptors were taken from a human donor with a solid tumor.

The chain carries TRBV12-5 and TRBJ2-1; 10 bases line up with TRBD2. CDR3 length: 15 amino acids. CDR1 is LGHNT, CDR2 FRNRAP, per germline. The V segment lost 5 bases and the J segment 5 bases; nucleotides outside the gene matches: 6. DNA for the CDR3: TGTGCTAGTGGTCACGGACTAGCGGAAAACAATGAGCAGTTCTTC. Encoded protein: CASGHGLAENNEQFF.

This clonotype was detected only a few times. The chain carries TRBV30 and TRBJ2-2; TRBD2 is a possible D gene (5 bases). The CDR3 contains 15 residues. Between the trimmed V and J ends, which lost 3 bases and 1 base, there was a span of 12 bases. Germline V gene sequence: CDR1 GTSNPN, CDR2 SVGIG (reference sequence). The CDR3 DNA follows: TGTGCCTGGAGGAGAGGGTCGGTGAACACCGGGGAGCTGTTTTTT. Translated, it gives CAWRRGSVNTGELFF.

The chain has TRBV30 and TRBJ1-1; D is undetermined. Germline CDR1 reads GTSNPN; CDR2 reads SVGIG (reference sequence). Between the trimmed V and J ends, which lost 0 bases and 0 bases, there was a span of 5 bases. The CDR3 runs 13 residues. CDR3 loop: CAWSVDVNTEAFF. Here the CDR3 DNA reads TGTGCCTGGAGTGTAGACGTGAACACTGAAGCTTTCTTT.

The rearrangement joins TRBV30 to TRBJ2-5; maybe TRBD2 (5 bases). The CDR3 is 11 residues long. V lost 3 bases and J lost 5, with 7 bases in between. Germline V gives CDR1 GTSNPN, CDR2 SVGIG (reference sequence). CDR3 sequence (DNA): TGTGCCTGGAGGAGGGAGGAGACCCAGTACTTC. The encoded protein is CAWRREETQYF.

This chain connects TRBV27 to TRBJ2-1; 15 bases align to TRBD2. CDR1 MNHEY and CDR2 SMNVEV come from the germline V gene (reference sequence). The V gene end was trimmed by 4 bases and the J gene end by 9 bases; junction bases not matched to a gene: 7. This CDR3 is built from 16 residues. The CDR3 spells CASSSLGLAGGLEQFF. The CDR3 DNA sequence: TGTGCCAGCAGTTCACTGGGACTAGCGGGGGGCCTTGAGCAGTTCTTC.

This clonotype has just a few counts. V gene TRBV6-6 combines with J gene TRBJ1-5; TRBD1 might be the D (6 bases). This CDR3 is 14 amino acids long. Germline values: CDR1 MNHNY, CDR2 SVGAGI (reference sequence). With 6 bases removed from V and 4 bases from J, the gap between germline ends came to 13 bases. This chain's CDR3 is CASSLWTANQPQHF. In DNA form, the CDR3 reads TGTGCCAGCAGCTTGTGGACAGCGAATCAGCCCCAGCATTTT.